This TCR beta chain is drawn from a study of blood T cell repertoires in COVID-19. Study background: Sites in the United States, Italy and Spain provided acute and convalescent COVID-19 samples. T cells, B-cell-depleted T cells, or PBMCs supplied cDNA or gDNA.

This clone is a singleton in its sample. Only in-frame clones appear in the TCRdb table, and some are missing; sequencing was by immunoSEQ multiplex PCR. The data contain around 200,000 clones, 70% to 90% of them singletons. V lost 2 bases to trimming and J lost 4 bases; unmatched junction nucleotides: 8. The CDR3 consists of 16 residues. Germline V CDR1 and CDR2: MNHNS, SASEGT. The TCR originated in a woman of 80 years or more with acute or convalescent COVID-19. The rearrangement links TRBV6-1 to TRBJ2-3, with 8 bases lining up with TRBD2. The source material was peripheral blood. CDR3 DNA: TGTGCCAGCAGTGAATCGGGACTAGGATTTTCAGATACGCAGTATTTT. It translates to CASSESGLGFSDTQYF.